The clone carrying this T cell receptor beta chain has only a few counts. The sample belongs to a study of cytomegalovirus exposure and HLA in healthy donors. Amplification used 60 Vbeta primers and 13 Jbeta primers. Sequencing was performed with immunoSEQ multiplex PCR; in TCRdb, only in-frame clones are kept and a portion is missing. In the table there are about 110,000 clones, 60% to 85% of which are singletons. The germline V gene has CDR1 SGHNT and CDR2 YYREEE (reference sequence). After removal of 0 bases from V and 3 bases from J, the junction contained 0 bases not matched to a gene. This CDR3 is 13 amino acids long.

The sequence came from a woman aged 60-70 years in good health and CMV-seropositive. The V and J genes are TRBV5-4 and TRBJ2-7, with 7 bases matching TRBD2. Sequencing was performed on PBMCs. CDR3 sequence (DNA): TGTGCCAGCAGCTTGGAGCGGGACTACGAGCAGTACTTC. Encoded protein: CASSLERDYEQYF.